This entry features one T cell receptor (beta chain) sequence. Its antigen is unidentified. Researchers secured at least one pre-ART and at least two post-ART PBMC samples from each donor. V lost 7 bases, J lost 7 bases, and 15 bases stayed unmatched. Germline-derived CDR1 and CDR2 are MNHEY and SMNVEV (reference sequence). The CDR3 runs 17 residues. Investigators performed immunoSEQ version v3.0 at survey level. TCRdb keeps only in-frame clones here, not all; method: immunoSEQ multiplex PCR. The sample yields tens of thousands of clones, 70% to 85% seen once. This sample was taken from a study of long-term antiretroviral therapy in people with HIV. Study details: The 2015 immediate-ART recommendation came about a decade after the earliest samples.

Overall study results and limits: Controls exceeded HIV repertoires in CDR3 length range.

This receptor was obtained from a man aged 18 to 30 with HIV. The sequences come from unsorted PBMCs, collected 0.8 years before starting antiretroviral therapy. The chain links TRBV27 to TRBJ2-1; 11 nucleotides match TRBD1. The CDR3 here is CASKGQGASLIGNEQFF. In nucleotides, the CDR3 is TGTGCCAGCAAAGGACAGGGGGCGTCTCTTATAGGGAATGAGCAGTTCTTC.